Following are 15 T cell receptor beta chains from one sample sequenced in a study of PD-1 blockade in classical Hodgkin lymphoma. All the patients suffered relapse after autologous stem cell transplantation, and brentuximab vedotin exposure differed. The repertoire was sequenced with immunoSEQ multiplex PCR; TCRdb's copy has only in-frame clones and lacks some. This table has about 98,000 clones, roughly 90% appearing once. The sample was peripheral blood mononuclear cells (PBMCs), taken at baseline. All receptors derive from a human donor with classical Hodgkin lymphoma.

V gene TRBV5-6 combines with J gene TRBJ1-2; no firm D call. Germline V lookup: CDR1 SGHDT, CDR2 YYEEEE. V was cut by 4 bases and J by 2 bases, with 6 bases left in between. The CDR3 is 12 residues long. CDR3 sequence: CASSRNNYGYTF. The CDR3 DNA reads as TGTGCCAGCAGCAGGAACAACTATGGCTACACCTTC.

The gene calls are TRBV5-1 and TRBJ2-5; D is perhaps TRBD1 or TRBD2 (5 bases each). CDR3 size: 12 residues. Trimming pared 5 bases from V and 4 bases from J, leaving 9 bases between. Germline V gene data show CDR1 as SGHRS and CDR2 as YFSETQ. This CDR3 is CASSSGGETQYF. In DNA form, the CDR3 reads TGCGCCAGCAGTAGTGGGGGAGAGACCCAGTACTTC.

V and J are TRBV25-1 and TRBJ2-2, with D possibly being TRBD1 (6 bases). CDR3 size: 17 residues. CDR1 and CDR2 from the germline V gene are MGHDK and SYGVNS. The ends were cut back, 4 bases at V and 4 bases at J, with 19 bases in the middle. CDR3 DNA: TGTGCCAGCAGTGGGCTTCCCGGGACATCGCGCACCGGGGAGCTGTTTTTT. Protein sequence: CASSGLPGTSRTGELFF.

The chain combines TRBV7-9 with TRBJ1-4; TRBD1 might be the D (5 bases). The CDR3 is 17 amino acids. Germline CDR1 is SEHNR and CDR2 is FQNEAQ (reference sequence). The V and J ends lost 2 bases and 8 bases respectively, with 21 bases between them. DNA for the CDR3: TGTGCCAGCAGCTTAAGGTCTGGGCCGACGGGGGAAGAAAAACTGTTTTTT. It is translated as CASSLRSGPTGEEKLFF.

Only a few counts were recorded for this clone. The chain uses TRBV30 and TRBJ2-7, with D unclear. The V end lost 5 bases, the J end lost 3 bases, and 8 bases lay between the germline ends. Germline V CDR1 and CDR2: GTSNPN, SVGIG (reference sequence). The CDR3 consists of 11 residues. Here the CDR3 DNA reads TGTGCCTGGCATAGAAACTACGAGCAGTACTTC. Its protein product is CAWHRNYEQYF.

This CDR3 reads CASSIGGVYEQYF. The CDR3 DNA is TGCGCCAGCAGTATAGGGGGAGTCTACGAGCAGTACTTC. The J gene is TRBJ2-7, the V gene TRBV4-1; the D gene is possibly TRBD1 (6 bases). There are 13 residues in the CDR3. Germline V gives CDR1 MGHRA, CDR2 YSYEKL. V gave up 6 bases and J gave up 3 bases, with 12 bases separating them.

The chain carries TRBV2 and TRBJ2-7, with D unresolved. Trimming took 6 bases from V and 6 from J, leaving 6 bases between them. The CDR3 spans 10 residues. The V gene's germline CDR1 is SNHLY and CDR2 FYNNEI. CDR3 sequence (DNA): TGTGCCAGCAGGGAGCGCGAGCAGTACTTC. Its protein product is CASREREQYF.

This clone was observed once. CDR3 amino acids: CAWTKTGSSNQPQHF. CDR3 coding DNA: TGTGCCTGGACCAAGACAGGGAGTAGCAATCAGCCCCAGCATTTT. The gene calls are TRBV30 and TRBJ1-5; TRBD1 matches at 7 bases. The CDR3 extends over 15 amino acids. V shed 4 bases, J shed 0 bases, and the junction held 6 bases outside the gene matches. Per germline, CDR1 GTSNPN and CDR2 SVGIG (reference sequence).

This rearrangement joins TRBV19 to TRBJ1-5, with D maybe TRBD1 (6 bases). CDR1 and CDR2 from the germline V gene are LNHDA and SQIVND (reference sequence). V was clipped by 7 bases and J by 4 bases, with 8 bases between them. This CDR3 has 12 amino acids. The CDR3 sequence: CASTRGNQPQHF. The DNA of the CDR3 is TGTGCCAGTACCAGGGGAAATCAGCCCCAGCATTTT.

CDR3 loop: CASSQSEGGAQHF. CDR3 DNA sequence: TGTGCCAGCAGCCAATCGGAGGGAGGGGCCCAGCATTTT. The chain joins TRBV4-2 to TRBJ1-5; TRBD1 is a possible D gene (5 bases). CDR3 size: 13 residues. CDR1 and CDR2 from the germline V gene are LGHNA and YNFKEQ. V shed 2 bases and J shed 11 bases, with 13 bases lying between them.

The chain joins TRBV30 to TRBJ2-1; 9 bases map to TRBD2. There are 17 residues in the CDR3. CDR1 and CDR2 (germline): GTSNPN, SVGIG (reference sequence). Trimming took 0 bases from V and 7 from J; bases not matched to a gene: 13. CDR3 in amino acids: CAWSVRSGRIYGNEQFF. For the CDR3, the DNA is TGTGCCTGGAGTGTACGTAGCGGGAGAATCTACGGGAATGAGCAGTTCTTC. The full variable domain, completed using reference TRBV30 and TRBJ2-1, is SQTIHQWPATLVQPVGSPLSLECTVEGTSNPNLYWYRQAAGRGLQLLFYSVGIGQISSEVPQNLSASRPQDRQFILSSKKLLLSDSGFYLCAWSVRSGRIYGNEQFFGPGTRLTVL.

This chain uses TRBV30 with TRBJ1-2; D is possibly TRBD1 (6 bases). Germline lookup yields CDR1 GTSNPN and CDR2 SVGIG (reference sequence). The CDR3 covers 12 residues. For the CDR3, the DNA is TGTGTGGAGGGACAAGGCTTCTATGGCTACACCTTC. It codes for CVEGQGFYGYTF.

This chain connects TRBV11-3 to TRBJ2-2; no definite D call. CDR3 length: 14 residues. Per germline, CDR1 SGHNT and CDR2 YENEEA. V shed 2 bases and J shed 6 bases, with 10 bases lying between them. The CDR3 sequence is CASSLYGRPGELFF. CDR3 in DNA: TGTGCCAGCAGCTTATATGGCCGGCCCGGGGAGCTGTTTTTT.

The chain recombines TRBV5-5 with TRBJ2-1; TRBD1 might be the D (6 bases). Trimming removed 0 bases from V and 5 bases from J, with 12 bases in between. Germline V gives CDR1 SGHKS, CDR2 YYEKEE (reference sequence). CDR3 length equals 15 residues. The CDR3 coding sequence is TGTGCCAGCAGCTTGGAAGGGGGTCCACACAATGAGCAGTTCTTC. It codes for CASSLEGGPHNEQFF.

The V and J genes are TRBV9 and TRBJ2-3, with D possibly matching TRBD2 (6 bases). Germline V gene lookup returns CDR1 SGDLS and CDR2 YYNGEE. This CDR3 is 15 amino acids long. Trimming shortened V by 0 bases and J by 0 bases, and 8 bases separated the two germline ends. The CDR3 spells CASSVAGASTDTQYF. The CDR3 DNA sequence: TGTGCCAGCAGCGTAGCGGGAGCCAGCACAGATACGCAGTATTTT.